The entry that follows covers one TCR beta chain sequence. As yet, its antigen is unknown. The sample is drawn from a study of shared clonotypes between healthy human individuals. The repertoire was sequenced with immunoSEQ multiplex PCR; TCRdb's copy has only in-frame clones and lacks some. This table holds hundreds of thousands of clones, around two thirds found once. The ends lost 6 bases at V and 6 bases at J; junction bases unmatched: 8. The CDR3 contains 15 residues. The germline V gene encodes CDR1 MDHEN and CDR2 SYDVKM. Study outcomes and limitations: Compared with clonotypes that all four donors shared, non-shared clonotypes had lower generation probabilities.

This TCR came from a man in his thirties or forties in good health. The sample comprised memory CD4+ T cells sorted from blood. Stated subset: CD45RA-negative fraction. The V and J genes are TRBV28 and TRBJ1-5; 10 bases fit TRBD1. CDR3 amino acids: CASSSTTGGTQPQHF. DNA of the CDR3: TGTGCCAGCAGCTCCACGACAGGGGGCACTCAGCCCCAGCATTTT.